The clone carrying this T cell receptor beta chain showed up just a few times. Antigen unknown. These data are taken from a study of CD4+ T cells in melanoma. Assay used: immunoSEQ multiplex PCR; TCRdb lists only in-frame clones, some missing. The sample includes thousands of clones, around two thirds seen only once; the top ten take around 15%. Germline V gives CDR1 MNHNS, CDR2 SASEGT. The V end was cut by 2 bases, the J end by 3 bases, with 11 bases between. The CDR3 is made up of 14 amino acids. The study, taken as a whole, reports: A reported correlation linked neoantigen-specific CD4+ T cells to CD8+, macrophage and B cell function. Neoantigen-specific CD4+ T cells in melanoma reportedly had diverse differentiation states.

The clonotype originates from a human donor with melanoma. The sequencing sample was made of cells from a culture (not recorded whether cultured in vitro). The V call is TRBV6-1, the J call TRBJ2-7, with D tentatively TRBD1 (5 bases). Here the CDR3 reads CASSERGEYYEQYF. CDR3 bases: TGTGCCAGCAGTGAAAGGGGCGAATACTACGAGCAGTACTTC.